This TCR beta chain was sequenced in a study of PD-1 blockade in mismatch repair-deficient tumors. Study at large: All were previously treated, progressing patients with about 12 mismatch repair-deficient cancer types. Whole-study findings and limits: Tumor-resident clones, often absent from pretreatment blood, expanded after pembrolizumab and then contracted.

Profiled with immunoSEQ multiplex PCR; TCRdb holds only in-frame clones, not every one. The sample includes under 50,000 clones, 65% to 80% of them seen just once. Every patient had mismatch repair deficiency by PCR or immunohistochemistry. TCR sequencing covered a few patients who responded to pembrolizumab. Notes on this clone: Its antigen is still unknown. Other nucleotide sequences from this sample produce the same CDR3.

Germline CDR1 reads MNHEY; CDR2 reads SMNVEV (reference sequence). The CDR3 has 11 residues. V was shortened by 2 bases and J by 5 bases, with 3 bases between the two germline ends. The chain combines TRBV27 with TRBJ1-1, with D hard to call. Sequencing was performed on PBMCs, taken before pembrolizumab treatment. The TCR was taken from an adult with mismatch repair-deficient cancer. The CDR3, as DNA: TGTGCCAGCAGTTTAGGAACTGAAGCTTTCTTT. Translated: CASSLGTEAFF.